This TCR beta chain comes out of a study of vaccination and CD4 T cells after COVID-19. Whole-study results and caveats: Among convalescent patients, a median 86.3% of reactive clones emerged only after vaccination.

The germline V and J ends were trimmed by 3 bases and 6 bases, with 20 bases remaining between them. The germline V gene encodes CDR1 DFQATT and CDR2 SNEGSKA (reference sequence). CDR3 length: 16 residues. As for this clonotype: Antigen specificity is unknown.

An Oncomine TCR Beta short-read assay was used to sequence the DNA from cultured CD4+ T cells. TCRdb reprocessed the PCR reads with MiXCR, giving one entry per CDR3 protein. Of about 9,700 distinct CDR3 sequences listed, around 64% are singletons. Treatment of the sample: roughly 11-day PBMC culture with coronavirus spike peptide pools or control peptides (ViraFEST assay). Positive PCR tests dated from March to December 2020, predating US Alpha, Beta and Delta variants. The sample taken for sequencing was CD4+ T cells from blood, cultured in vitro. The chain links TRBV20-1 to TRBJ1-4, with D perhaps TRBD1 (6 bases). The clonotype comes from a human donor who had recovered from COVID-19. The CDR3 coding sequence is TGCAGTGCTAGTCGGCAGGGGCCGGAGGATTATGAAAAACTGTTTTTT. It specifies CSASRQGPEDYEKLFF.